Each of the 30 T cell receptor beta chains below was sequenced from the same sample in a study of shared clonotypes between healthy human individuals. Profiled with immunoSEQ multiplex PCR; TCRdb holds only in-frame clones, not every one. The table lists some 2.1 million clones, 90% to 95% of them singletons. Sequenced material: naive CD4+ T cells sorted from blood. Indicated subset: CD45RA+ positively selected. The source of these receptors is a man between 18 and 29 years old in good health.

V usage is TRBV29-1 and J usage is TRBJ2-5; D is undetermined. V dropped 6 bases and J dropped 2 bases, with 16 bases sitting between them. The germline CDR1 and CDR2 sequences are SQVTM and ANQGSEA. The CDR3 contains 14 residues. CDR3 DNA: TGCAGCGTCCTAAAGGGAACGGCTCAAGAGACCCAGTACTTC. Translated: CSVLKGTAQETQYF.

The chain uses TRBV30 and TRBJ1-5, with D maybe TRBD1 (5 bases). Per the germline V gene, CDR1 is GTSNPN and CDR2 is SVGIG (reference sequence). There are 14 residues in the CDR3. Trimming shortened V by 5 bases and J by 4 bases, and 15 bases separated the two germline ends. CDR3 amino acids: CAWGSGTFNQPQHF. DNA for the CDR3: TGTGCCTGGGGATCCGGGACCTTTAATCAGCCCCAGCATTTT.

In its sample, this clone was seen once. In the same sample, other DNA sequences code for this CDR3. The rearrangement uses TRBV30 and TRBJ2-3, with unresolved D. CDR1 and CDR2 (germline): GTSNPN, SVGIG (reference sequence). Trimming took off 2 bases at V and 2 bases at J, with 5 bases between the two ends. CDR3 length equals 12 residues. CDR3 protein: CAWSRLTDTQYF. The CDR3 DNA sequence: TGTGCCTGGAGTCGACTCACAGATACGCAGTATTTT.

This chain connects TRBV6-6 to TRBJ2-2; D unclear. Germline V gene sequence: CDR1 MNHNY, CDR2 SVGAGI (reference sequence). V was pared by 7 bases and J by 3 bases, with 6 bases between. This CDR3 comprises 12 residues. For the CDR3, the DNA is TGTGCCAGCAATCTATACACCGGGGAGCTGTTTTTT. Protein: CASNLYTGELFF.

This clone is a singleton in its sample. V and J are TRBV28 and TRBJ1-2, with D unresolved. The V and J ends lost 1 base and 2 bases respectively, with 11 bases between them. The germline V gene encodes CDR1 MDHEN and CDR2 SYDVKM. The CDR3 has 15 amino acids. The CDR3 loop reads CASSLYDPINYGYTF. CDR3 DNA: TGTGCCAGCAGTTTATACGACCCAATAAACTATGGCTACACCTTC.

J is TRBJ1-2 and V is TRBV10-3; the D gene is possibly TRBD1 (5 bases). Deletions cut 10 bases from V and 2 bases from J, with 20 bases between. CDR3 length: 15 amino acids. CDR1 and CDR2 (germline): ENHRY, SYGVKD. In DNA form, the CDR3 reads TGTGCCACGGCAGGGCAGGGAGGTAAAAACTATGGCTACACCTTC. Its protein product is CATAGQGGKNYGYTF.

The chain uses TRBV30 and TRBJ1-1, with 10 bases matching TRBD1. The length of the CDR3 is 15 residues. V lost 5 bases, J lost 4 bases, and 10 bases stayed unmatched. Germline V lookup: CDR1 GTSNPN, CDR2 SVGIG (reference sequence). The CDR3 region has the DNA TGTGCCTGGTTGCGGTTGGACAGGGGGATCACTGAAGCTTTCTTT. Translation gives CAWLRLDRGITEAFF. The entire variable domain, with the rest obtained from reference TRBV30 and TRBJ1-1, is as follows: SQTIHQWPATLVQPVGSPLSLECTVEGTSNPNLYWYRQAAGRGLQLLFYSVGIGQISSEVPQNLSASRPQDRQFILSSKKLLLSDSGFYLCAWLRLDRGITEAFFGQGTRLTVV.

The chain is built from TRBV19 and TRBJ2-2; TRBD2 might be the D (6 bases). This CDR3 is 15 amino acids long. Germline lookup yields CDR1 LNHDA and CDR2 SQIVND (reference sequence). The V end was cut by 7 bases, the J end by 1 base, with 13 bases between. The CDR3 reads CASNGGGVNTGELFF. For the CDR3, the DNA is TGTGCCAGTAATGGAGGAGGGGTGAACACCGGGGAGCTGTTTTTT.

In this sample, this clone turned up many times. CDR3: CASSSPGTANYGYTF. CDR3 coding DNA: TGTGCCAGCAGTTCCCCCGGGACAGCCAACTATGGCTACACCTTC. The chain recombines TRBV28 with TRBJ1-2; 7 bases match TRBD1. Looked up from germline, CDR1 is MDHEN and CDR2 is SYDVKM. The V gene end was trimmed by 4 bases and the J gene end by 2 bases; junction bases not matched to a gene: 7. The CDR3 spans 15 residues.

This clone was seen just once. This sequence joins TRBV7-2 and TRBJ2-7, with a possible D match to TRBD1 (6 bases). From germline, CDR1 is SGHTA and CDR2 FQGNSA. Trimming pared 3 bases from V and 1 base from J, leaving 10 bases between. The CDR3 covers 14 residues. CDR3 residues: CASSFAGDSYEQYF. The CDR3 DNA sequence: TGTGCCAGCAGCTTCGCAGGGGATTCCTACGAGCAGTACTTC. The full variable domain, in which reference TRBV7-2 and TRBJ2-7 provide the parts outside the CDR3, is GAGVSQSPSNKVTEKGKDVELRCDPISGHTALYWYRQSLGQGLEFLIYFQGNSAPDKSGLPSDRFSAERTGGSVSTLTIQRTQQEDSAVYLCASSFAGDSYEQYFGPGTRLTVT.

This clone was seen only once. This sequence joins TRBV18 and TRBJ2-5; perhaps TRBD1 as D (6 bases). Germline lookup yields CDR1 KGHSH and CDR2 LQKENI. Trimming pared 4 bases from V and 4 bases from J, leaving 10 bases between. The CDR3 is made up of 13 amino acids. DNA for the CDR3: TGTGCCAGCTCACAGGGGGTGTCAGAGACCCAGTACTTC. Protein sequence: CASSQGVSETQYF.

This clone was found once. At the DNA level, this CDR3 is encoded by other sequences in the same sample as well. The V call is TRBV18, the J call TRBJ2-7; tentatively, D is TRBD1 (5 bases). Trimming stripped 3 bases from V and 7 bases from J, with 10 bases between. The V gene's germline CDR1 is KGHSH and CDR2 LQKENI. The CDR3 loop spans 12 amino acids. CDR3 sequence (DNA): TGTGCCAGCTCACCCCAAGGGGTGGAGCAGTACTTC. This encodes CASSPQGVEQYF. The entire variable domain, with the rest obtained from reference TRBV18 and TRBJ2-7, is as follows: NAGVMQNPRHLVRRRGQEARLRCSPMKGHSHVYWYRQLPEEGLKFMVYLQKENIIDESGMPKERFSAEFPKEGPSILRIQQVVRGDSAAYFCASSPQGVEQYFGPGTRLTVT.

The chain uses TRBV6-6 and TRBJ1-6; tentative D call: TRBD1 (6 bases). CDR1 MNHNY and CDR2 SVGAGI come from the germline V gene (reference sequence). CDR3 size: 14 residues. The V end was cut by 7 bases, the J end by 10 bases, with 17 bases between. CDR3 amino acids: CASKKGGFPSPLHF. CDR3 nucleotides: TGTGCCAGCAAAAAGGGGGGGTTCCCCTCACCCCTCCACTTT.

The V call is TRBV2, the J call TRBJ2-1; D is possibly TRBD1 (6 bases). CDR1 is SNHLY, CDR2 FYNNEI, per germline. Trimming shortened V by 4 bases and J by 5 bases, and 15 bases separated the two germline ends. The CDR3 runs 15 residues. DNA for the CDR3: TGTGCCAGCAGTGTTATGGACAGTGCCCACAATGAGCAGTTCTTC. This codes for CASSVMDSAHNEQFF.

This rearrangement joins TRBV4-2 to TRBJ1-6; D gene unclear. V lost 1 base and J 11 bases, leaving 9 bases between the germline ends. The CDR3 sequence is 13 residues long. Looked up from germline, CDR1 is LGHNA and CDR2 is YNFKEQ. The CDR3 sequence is CASSQVGQPPLHF. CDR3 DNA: TGTGCCAGCAGCCAAGTCGGGCAGCCACCCCTCCACTTT.

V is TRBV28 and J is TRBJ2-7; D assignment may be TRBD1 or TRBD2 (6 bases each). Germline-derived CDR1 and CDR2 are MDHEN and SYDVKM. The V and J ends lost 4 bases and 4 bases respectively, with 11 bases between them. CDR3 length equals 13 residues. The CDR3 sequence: CASSSPGAYEQYF. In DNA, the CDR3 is TGTGCCAGCAGTTCCCCGGGGGCTTACGAGCAGTACTTC.

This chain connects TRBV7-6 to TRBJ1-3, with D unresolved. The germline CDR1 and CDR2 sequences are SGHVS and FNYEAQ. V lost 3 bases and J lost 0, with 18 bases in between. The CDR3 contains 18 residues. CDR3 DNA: TGTGCCAGCAGCTTCCCCATTAGTGGAGATTCCTCTGGAAACACCATATATTTT. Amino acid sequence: CASSFPISGDSSGNTIYF.

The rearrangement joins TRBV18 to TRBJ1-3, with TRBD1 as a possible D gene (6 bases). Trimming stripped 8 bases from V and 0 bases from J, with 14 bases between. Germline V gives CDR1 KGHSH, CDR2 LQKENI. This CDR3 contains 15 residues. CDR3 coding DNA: TGTGCCAGCAGACAGGATCCTAGCTCTGGAAACACCATATATTTT. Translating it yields CASRQDPSSGNTIYF.

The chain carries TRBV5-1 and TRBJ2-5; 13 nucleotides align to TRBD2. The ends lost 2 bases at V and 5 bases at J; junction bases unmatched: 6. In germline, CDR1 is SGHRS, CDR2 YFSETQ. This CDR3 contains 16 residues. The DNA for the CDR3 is TGCGCCAGCAGCTTCCCCACTAGCGGGGGGGCCGAGACCCAGTACTTC. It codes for CASSFPTSGGAETQYF.

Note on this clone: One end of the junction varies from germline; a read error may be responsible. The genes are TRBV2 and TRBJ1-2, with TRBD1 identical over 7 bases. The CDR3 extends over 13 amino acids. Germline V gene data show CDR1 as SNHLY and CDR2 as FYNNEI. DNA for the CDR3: TGTGCCAGCAGTGAAGCCTGGGACAGCCTTAAAATATTC. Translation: CASSEAWDSLKIF.

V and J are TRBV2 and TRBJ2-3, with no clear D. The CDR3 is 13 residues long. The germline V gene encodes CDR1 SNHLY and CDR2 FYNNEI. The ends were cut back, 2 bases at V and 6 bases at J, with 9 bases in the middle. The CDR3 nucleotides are TGTGCCAGCAGTGAATCTCGTACGGATACGCAGTATTTT. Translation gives CASSESRTDTQYF.

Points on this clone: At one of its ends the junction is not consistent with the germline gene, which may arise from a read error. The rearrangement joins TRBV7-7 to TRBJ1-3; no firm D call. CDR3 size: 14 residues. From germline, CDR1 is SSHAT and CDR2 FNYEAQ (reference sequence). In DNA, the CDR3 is TGTGCTAGCAGCTTAGCCCCAACTGGAAACACCATATATTTT. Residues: CASSLAPTGNTIYF.

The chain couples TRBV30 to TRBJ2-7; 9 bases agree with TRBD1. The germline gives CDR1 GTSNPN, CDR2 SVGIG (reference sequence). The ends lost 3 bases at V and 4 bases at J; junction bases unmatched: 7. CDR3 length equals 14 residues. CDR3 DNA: TGTGCCTGGAGCCACCCGGGACAGGGATACGAGCAGTACTTC. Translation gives CAWSHPGQGYEQYF.

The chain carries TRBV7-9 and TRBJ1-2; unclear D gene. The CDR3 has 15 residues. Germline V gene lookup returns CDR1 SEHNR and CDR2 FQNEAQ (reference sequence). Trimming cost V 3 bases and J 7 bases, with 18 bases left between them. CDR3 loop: CASSFGEPSLGGYTF. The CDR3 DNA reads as TGTGCCAGCAGCTTTGGGGAGCCCTCCCTTGGTGGCTACACCTTC.

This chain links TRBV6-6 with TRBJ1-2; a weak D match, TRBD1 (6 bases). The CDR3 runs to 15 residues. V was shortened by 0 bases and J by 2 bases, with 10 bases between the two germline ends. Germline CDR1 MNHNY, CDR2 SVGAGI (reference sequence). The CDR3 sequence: CASSYSRTENYGYTF. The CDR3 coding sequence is TGTGCCAGCAGTTACTCCCGGACAGAGAACTATGGCTACACCTTC.

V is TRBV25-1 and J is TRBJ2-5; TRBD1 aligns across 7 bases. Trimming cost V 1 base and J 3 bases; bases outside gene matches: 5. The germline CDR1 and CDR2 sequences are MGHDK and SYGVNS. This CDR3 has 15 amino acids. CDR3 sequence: CASSESDRREETQYF. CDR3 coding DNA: TGTGCCAGCAGTGAATCGGACAGGAGAGAAGAGACCCAGTACTTC.

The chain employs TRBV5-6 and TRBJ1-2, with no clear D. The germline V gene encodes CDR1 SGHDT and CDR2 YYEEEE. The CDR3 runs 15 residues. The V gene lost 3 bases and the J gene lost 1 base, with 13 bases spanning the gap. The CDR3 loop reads CASSSDLDFNYGYTF. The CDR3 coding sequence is TGTGCCAGCAGCTCTGATTTGGACTTTAACTATGGCTACACCTTC.

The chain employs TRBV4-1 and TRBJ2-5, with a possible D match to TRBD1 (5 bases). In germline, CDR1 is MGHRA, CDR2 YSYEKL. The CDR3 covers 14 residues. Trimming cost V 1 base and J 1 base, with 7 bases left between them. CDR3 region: CASSQGQRQETQYF. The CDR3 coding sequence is TGCGCCAGCAGCCAAGGACAGCGCCAAGAGACCCAGTACTTC.

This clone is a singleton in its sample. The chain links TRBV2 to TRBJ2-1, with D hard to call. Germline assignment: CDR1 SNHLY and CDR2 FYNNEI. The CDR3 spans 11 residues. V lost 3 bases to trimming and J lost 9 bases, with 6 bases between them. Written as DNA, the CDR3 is TGTGCCAGCAGTGAGTGGGGTGAGCAGTTCTTC. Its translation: CASSEWGEQFF.

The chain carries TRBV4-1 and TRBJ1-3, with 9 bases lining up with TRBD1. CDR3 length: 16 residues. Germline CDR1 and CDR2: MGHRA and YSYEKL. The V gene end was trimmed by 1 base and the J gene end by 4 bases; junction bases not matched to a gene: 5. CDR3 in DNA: TGCGCCAGCAGCCAAGTGAGGACAGGGGCCGGAAACACCATATATTTT. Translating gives CASSQVRTGAGNTIYF.